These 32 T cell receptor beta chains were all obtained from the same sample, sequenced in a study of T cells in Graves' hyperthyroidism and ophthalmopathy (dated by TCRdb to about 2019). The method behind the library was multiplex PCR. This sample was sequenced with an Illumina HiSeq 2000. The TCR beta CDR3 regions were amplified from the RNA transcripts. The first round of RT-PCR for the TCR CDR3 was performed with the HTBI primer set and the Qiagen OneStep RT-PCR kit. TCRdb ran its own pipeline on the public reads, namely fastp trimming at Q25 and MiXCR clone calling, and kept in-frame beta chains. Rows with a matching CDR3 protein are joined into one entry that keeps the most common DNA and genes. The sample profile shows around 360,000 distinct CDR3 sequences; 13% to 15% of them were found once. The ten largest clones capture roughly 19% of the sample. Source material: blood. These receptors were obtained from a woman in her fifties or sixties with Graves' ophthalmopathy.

The CDR3 here is CASKGQINQPQHF. The CDR3 DNA sequence: TGTGCCAGCAAGGGGCAGATTAATCAGCCCCAGCATTTT. This rearrangement joins TRBV28 to TRBJ1-5; TRBD1 is a possible D gene (5 bases). In germline, CDR1 is MDHEN, CDR2 SYDVKM. The CDR3 extends over 13 amino acids. V was cut by 7 bases and J by 4 bases, with 11 bases left in between.

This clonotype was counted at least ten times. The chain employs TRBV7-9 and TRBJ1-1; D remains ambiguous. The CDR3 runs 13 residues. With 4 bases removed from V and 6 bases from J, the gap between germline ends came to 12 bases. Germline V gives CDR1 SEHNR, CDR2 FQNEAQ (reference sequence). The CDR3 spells CASSWRTSAEAFF. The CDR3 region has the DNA TGTGCCAGCAGCTGGCGGACGTCGGCTGAAGCTTTCTTT.

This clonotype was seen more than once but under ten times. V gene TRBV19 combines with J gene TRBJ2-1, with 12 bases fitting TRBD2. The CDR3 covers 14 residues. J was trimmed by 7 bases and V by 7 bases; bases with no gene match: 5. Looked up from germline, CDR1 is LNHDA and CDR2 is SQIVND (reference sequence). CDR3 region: CASMTSGSINEQFF. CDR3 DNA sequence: TGTGCCAGTATGACTAGCGGGAGTATAAATGAGCAGTTCTTC.

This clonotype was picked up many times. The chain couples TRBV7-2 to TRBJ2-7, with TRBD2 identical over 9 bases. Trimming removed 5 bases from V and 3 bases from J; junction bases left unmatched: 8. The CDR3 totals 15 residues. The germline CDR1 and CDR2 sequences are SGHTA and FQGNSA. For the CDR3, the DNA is TGTGCCAGCAGCCCGCGGGAGGGCTCCTTCTACGAGCAGTACTTC. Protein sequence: CASSPREGSFYEQYF. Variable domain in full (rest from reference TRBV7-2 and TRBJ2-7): GAGVSQSPSNKVTEKGKDVELRCDPISGHTALYWYRQSLGQGLEFLIYFQGNSAPDKSGLPSDRFSAERTGGSVSTLTIQRTQQEDSAVYLCASSPREGSFYEQYFGPGTRLTVT.

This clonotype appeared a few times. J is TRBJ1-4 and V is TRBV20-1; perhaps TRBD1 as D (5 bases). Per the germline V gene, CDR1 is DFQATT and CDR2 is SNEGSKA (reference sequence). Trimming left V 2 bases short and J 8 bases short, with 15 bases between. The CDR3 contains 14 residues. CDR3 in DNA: TGCAGTGCTAGACCCCAGGGAGTTACGGAAAAACTGTTTTTT. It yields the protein CSARPQGVTEKLFF.

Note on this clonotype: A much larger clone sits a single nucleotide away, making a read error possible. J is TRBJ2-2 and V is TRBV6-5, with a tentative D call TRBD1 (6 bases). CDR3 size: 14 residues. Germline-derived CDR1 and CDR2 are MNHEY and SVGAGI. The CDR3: CTSSYEAGAGELFF. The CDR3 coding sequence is TGTACCAGCAGTTATGAGGCAGGGGCCGGGGAGCTGTTTTTT.

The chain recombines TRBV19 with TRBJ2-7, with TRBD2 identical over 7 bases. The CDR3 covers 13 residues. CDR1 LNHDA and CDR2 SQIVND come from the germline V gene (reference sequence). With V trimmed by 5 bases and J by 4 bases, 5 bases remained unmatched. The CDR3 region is CASSVSSGYEQYF. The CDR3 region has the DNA TGTGCCAGTAGTGTCTCTAGCGGTTACGAGCAGTACTTC.

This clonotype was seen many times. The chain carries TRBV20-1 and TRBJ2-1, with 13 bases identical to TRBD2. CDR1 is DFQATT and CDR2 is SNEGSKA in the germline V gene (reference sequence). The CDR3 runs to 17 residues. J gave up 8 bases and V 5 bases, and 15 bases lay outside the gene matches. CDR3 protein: CSARTQGRTSGSHEQFF. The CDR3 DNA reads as TGCAGTGCTCGGACTCAAGGTAGGACTAGCGGGAGCCATGAGCAGTTCTTC.

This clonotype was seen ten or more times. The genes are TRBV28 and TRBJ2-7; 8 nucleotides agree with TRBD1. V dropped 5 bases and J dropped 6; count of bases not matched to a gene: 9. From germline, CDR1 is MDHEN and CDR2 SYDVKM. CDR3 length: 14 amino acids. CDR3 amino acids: CASSTPGGSGEQYF. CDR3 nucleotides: TGTGCCAGCAGTACCCCAGGGGGCTCGGGCGAGCAGTACTTC. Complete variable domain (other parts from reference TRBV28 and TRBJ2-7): DVKVTQSSRYLVKRTGEKVFLECVQDMDHENMFWYRQDPGLGLRLIYFSYDVKMKEKGDIPEGYSVSREKKERFSLILESASTNQTSMYLCASSTPGGSGEQYFGPGTRLTVT.

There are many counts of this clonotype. This chain's CDR3 is CASSLSQAGPTYNEQFF. DNA of the CDR3: TGTGCCAGCAGCCTCTCCCAGGCGGGGCCCACCTACAATGAGCAGTTCTTC. The chain links TRBV7-9 to TRBJ2-1; weak D call: TRBD2 (6 bases). This CDR3 contains 17 residues. The V end lost 5 bases, the J end lost 2 bases, and 19 bases lay between the germline ends. Germline lookup yields CDR1 SEHNR and CDR2 FQNEAQ (reference sequence).

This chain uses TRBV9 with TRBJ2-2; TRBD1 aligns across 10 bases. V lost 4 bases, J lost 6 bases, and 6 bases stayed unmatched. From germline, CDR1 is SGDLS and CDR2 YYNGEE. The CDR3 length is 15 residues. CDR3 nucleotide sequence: TGTGCCAGCAGCCCAACCGGGACAGGGGCCGGGGAGCTGTTTTTT. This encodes CASSPTGTGAGELFF.

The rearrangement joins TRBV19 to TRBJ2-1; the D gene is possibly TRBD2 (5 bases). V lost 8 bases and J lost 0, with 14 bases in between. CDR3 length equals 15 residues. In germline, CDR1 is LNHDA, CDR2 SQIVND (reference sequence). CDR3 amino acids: CASQRQKSSYNEQFF. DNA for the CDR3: TGTGCCAGTCAGCGGCAGAAGAGCTCCTACAATGAGCAGTTCTTC.

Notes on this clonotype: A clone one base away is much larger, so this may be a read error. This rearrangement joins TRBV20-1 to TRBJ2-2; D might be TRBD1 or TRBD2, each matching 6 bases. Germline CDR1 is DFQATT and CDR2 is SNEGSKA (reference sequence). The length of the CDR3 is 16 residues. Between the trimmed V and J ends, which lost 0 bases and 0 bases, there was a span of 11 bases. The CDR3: CSARDWGAPNTGELFF. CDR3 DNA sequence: TGCAGTGCTAGAGATTGGGGGGCCCCGAACACCGGGGAGCTGTTTTTT.

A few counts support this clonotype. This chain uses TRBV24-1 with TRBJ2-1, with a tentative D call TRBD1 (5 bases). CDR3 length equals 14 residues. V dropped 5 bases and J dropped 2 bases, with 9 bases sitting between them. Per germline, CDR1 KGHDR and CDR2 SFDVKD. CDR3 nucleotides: TGTGCCACCAGTGGTGTGACAGCCTACAATGAGCAGTTCTTC. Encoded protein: CATSGVTAYNEQFF.

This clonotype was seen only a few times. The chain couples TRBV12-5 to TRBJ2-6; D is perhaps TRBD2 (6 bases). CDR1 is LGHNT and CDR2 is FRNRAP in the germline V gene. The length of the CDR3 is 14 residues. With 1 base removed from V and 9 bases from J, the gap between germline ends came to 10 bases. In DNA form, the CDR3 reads TGTGCTAGTGGTTTGGGCGGGGATGGCAACGTCCTGACTTTC. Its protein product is CASGLGGDGNVLTF.

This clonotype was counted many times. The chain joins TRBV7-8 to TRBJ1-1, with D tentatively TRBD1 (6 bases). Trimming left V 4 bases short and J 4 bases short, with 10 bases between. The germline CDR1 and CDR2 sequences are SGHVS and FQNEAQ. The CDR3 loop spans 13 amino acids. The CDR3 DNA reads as TGTGCCAGCAGCTCAGGGGCGGCCACTGAAGCTTTCTTT. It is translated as CASSSGAATEAFF.

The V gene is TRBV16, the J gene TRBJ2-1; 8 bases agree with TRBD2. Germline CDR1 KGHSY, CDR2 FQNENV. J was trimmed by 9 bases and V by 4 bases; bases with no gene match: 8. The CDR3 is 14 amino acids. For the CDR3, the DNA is TGTGCCAGCAGCCGACCGGACGGGGGGGCTGAGCAGTTCTTC. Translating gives CASSRPDGGAEQFF.

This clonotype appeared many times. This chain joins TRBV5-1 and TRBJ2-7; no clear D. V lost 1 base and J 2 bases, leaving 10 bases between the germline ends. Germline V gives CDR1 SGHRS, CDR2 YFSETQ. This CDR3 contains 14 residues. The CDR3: CASSLIPGPYEQYF. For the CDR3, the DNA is TGCGCCAGCAGCTTGATCCCCGGACCCTACGAGCAGTACTTC.

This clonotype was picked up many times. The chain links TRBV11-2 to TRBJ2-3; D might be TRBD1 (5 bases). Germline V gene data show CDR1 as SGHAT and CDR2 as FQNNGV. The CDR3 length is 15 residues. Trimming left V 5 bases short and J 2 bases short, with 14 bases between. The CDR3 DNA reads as TGTGCCAGCAGCCACCCGGCAGGGAACACAGATACGCAGTATTTT. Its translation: CASSHPAGNTDTQYF.

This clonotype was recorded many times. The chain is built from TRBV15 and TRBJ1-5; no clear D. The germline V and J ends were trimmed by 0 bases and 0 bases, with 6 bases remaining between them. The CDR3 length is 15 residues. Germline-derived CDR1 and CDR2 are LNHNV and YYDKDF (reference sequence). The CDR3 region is CATSRDRGSNQPQHF. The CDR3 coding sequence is TGTGCCACCAGCAGAGATCGGGGTAGCAATCAGCCCCAGCATTTT. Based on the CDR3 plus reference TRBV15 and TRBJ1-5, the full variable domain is DAMVIQNPRYQVTQFGKPVTLSCSQTLNHNVMYWYQQKSSQAPKLLFHYYDKDFNNEADTPDNFQSRRPNTSFCFLDIRSPGLGDTAMYLCATSRDRGSNQPQHFGDGTRLSIL.

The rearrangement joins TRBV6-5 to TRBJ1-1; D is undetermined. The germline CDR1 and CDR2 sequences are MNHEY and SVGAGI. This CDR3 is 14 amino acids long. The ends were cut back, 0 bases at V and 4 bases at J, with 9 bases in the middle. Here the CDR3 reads CASSYSWEGTEAFF. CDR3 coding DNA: TGTGCCAGCAGTTACTCGTGGGAAGGCACTGAAGCTTTCTTT.

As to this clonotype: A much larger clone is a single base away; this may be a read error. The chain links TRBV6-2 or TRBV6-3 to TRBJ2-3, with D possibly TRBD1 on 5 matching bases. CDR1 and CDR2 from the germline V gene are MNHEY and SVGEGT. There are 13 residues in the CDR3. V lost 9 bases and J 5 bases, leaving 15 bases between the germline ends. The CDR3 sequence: CARSDQTGDTQYF. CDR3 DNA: TGTGCCAGGAGTGACCAAACAGGAGATACGCAGTATTTT.

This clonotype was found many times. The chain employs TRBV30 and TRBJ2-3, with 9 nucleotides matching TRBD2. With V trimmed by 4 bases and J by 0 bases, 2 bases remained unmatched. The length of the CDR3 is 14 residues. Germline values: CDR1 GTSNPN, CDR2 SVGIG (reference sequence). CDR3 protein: CAWNLAGSTDTQYF. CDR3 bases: TGTGCCTGGAACCTAGCGGGGAGCACAGATACGCAGTATTTT.

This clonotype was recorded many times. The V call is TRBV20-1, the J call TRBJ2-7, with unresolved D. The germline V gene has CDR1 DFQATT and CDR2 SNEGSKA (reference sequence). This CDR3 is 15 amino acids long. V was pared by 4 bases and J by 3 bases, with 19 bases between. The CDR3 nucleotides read TGCAGTGCTAATCCACCGGGCCCCCGGGTCTACGAGCAGTACTTC. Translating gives CSANPPGPRVYEQYF.

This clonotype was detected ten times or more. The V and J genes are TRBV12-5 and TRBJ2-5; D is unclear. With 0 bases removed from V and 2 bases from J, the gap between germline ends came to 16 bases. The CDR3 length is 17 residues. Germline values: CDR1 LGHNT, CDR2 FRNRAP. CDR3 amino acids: CASGLVVWAPAQETQYF. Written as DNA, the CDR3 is TGTGCTAGTGGTTTGGTAGTCTGGGCCCCCGCACAAGAGACCCAGTACTTC.

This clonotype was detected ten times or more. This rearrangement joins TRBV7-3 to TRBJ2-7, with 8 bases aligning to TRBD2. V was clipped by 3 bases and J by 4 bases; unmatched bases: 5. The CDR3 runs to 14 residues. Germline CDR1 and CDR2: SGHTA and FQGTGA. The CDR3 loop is CASSFGAGGYEQYF. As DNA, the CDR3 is TGTGCCAGCAGCTTCGGGGCGGGAGGTTACGAGCAGTACTTC. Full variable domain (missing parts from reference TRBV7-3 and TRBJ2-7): GAGVSQTPSNKVTEKGKYVELRCDPISGHTALYWYRQSLGQGPEFLIYFQGTGAADDSGLPNDRFFAVRPEGSVSTLKIQRTERGDSAVYLCASSFGAGGYEQYFGPGTRLTVT.

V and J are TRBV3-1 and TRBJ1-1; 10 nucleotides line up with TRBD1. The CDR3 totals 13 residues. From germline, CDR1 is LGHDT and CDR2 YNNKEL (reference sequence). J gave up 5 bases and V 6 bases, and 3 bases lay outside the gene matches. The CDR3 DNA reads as TGTGCCAGCAGGCTGGGACAGGGGACTGAAGCTTTCTTT. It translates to CASRLGQGTEAFF.

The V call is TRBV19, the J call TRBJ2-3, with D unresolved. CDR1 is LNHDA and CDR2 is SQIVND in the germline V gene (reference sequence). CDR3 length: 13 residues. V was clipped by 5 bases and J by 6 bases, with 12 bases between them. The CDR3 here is CASSLSDVDTQYF. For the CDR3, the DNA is TGTGCCAGTAGTTTATCAGACGTGGATACGCAGTATTTT.

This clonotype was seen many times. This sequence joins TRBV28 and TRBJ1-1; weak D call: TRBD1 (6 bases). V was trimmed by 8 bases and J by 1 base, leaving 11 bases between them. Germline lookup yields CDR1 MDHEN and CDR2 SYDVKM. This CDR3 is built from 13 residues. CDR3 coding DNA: TGTGCCAGCGAAGAGGGGGGGAACACTGAAGCTTTCTTT. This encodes CASEEGGNTEAFF. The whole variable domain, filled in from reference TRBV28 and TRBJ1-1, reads DVKVTQSSRYLVKRTGEKVFLECVQDMDHENMFWYRQDPGLGLRLIYFSYDVKMKEKGDIPEGYSVSREKKERFSLILESASTNQTSMYLCASEEGGNTEAFFGQGTRLTVV.

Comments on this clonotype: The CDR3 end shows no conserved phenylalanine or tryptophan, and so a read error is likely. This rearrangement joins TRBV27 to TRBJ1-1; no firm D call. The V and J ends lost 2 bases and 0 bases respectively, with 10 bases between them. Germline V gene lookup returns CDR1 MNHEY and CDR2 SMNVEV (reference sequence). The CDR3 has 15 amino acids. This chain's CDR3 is CASSLGGRLNTEAFS. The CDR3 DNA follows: TGTGCCAGCAGTTTAGGTGGGCGTCTGAACACTGAAGCTTTCTCT.

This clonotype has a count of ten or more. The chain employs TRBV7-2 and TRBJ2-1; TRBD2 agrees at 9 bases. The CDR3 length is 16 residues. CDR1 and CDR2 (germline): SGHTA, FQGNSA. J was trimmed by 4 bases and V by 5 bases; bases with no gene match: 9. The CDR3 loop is CASSPRGGRGYNEQFF. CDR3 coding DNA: TGTGCCAGCAGCCCACGGGGCGGGAGGGGATACAATGAGCAGTTCTTC.

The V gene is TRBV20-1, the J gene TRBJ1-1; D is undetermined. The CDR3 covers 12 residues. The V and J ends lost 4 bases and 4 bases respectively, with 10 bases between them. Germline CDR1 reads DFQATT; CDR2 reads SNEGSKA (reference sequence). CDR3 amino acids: CSAKGGFTEAFF. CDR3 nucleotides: TGCAGTGCTAAGGGAGGGTTCACTGAAGCTTTCTTT.